Included here is one TCR beta chain sequence, with context. These data belong to a study of tumor and adjacent non-tumor tissue in lung cancer. About the study: There were fewer than 15 adenocarcinoma, a couple of squamous cell carcinoma and 1 small cell lung cancer cases.

The library came from three nested PCR rounds adapted from ARM-PCR protocols. Each CDR3 protein is one row after TCRdb ran MiXCR on the multiplex PCR reads. The sample holds some 95,000 distinct CDR3 sequences, approximately 80% seen once. RNA was extracted from bulk tissue without any cell sorting. Distant lung tissue was collected more than 3 cm away from the tumor edge. The CDR3 totals 14 residues. J gave up 3 bases and V 10 bases, and 4 bases lay outside the gene matches. Sequencing was performed on distant non-tumor lung tissue. This chain links TRBV12-3 or TRBV12-4 with TRBJ2-6; 9 bases line up with TRBD1. The source is a man in his sixties with small cell lung cancer. Here the CDR3 reads CANGTGYGANVLTF. CDR3 coding DNA: TGTGCCAACGGGACAGGGTATGGGGCCAACGTCCTGACTTTC.